The 21 T cell receptor beta chains below all came from one sample that was sequenced in a study of early T cells in non-severe SARS-CoV-2 infection. TCRdb re-analysed the 5' RACE reads in MiXCR, keeping a single row per CDR3 protein. The data hold roughly 56,000 distinct CDR3 sequences, with roughly a tenth observed a single time. Sequenced input: whole blood. The receptors originated from an adult who was a healthcare worker with PCR-confirmed SARS-CoV-2 infection or an uninfected control (not recorded which).

This clonotype was observed at least ten times. The chain links TRBV4-3 to TRBJ2-7; TRBD1 agrees at 7 bases. This CDR3 is built from 15 residues. V gave up 0 bases and J gave up 3 bases; unmatched junction bases: 5. Germline lookup yields CDR1 LGHNA and CDR2 YSLEER. CDR3 sequence reads: CASSQDLDRDYEQYF. CDR3 nucleotides: TGCGCCAGCAGCCAAGACCTAGACAGGGACTACGAGCAGTACTTC.

The chain is built from TRBV5-8 and TRBJ2-3; maybe TRBD2 (5 bases). Germline V lookup: CDR1 SGHTS, CDR2 YDEGEE. The CDR3 is 14 residues long. The ends were cut back, 4 bases at V and 1 base at J, with 10 bases in the middle. DNA for the CDR3: TGTGCCAGCAGCATCCTTAGCGGCACAGATACGCAGTATTTT. This encodes CASSILSGTDTQYF.

This clonotype was recorded many times. The chain links TRBV4-1 to TRBJ2-7; TRBD2 aligns across 7 bases. V was clipped by 1 base and J by 6 bases; unmatched bases: 6. Germline CDR1 and CDR2: MGHRA and YSYEKL. CDR3 length equals 14 residues. This CDR3 is CASSQVETSSEQYF. Here the CDR3 DNA reads TGCGCCAGCAGCCAAGTTGAGACTAGCAGCGAGCAGTACTTC.

This clonotype was seen ten or more times. The rearrangement links TRBV6-5 to TRBJ2-1; the match to TRBD2 covers 10 bases. Losses at the gene ends were 6 bases for V and 8 bases for J; bases not matched to a gene: 13. This CDR3 contains 16 residues. Germline V gives CDR1 MNHEY, CDR2 SVGAGI. The CDR3 coding sequence is TGTGCCAGCAGGACAGGGCTACTAGCGGGATCGTATGAGCAGTTCTTC. Protein sequence: CASRTGLLAGSYEQFF.

This clonotype appeared many times. The chain carries TRBV2 and TRBJ1-2; D is uncertain. Germline values: CDR1 SNHLY, CDR2 FYNNEI. The CDR3 totals 14 residues. V lost 4 bases to trimming and J lost 8 bases, with 17 bases between them. Written as DNA, the CDR3 is TGTGCCAGCAGTGCAAATGTCCCACGGGCGGGCTACACCTTC. Its protein is CASSANVPRAGYTF.

This clonotype was observed many times. The CDR3 is CASSWTGTAYAEQYF. In nucleotides, the CDR3 is TGTGCCAGCAGTTGGACCGGGACAGCCTACGCGGAGCAGTACTTC. The chain recombines TRBV6-2 or TRBV6-3 with TRBJ2-7; 7 bases align to TRBD1. Germline V gene data show CDR1 as MNHEY and CDR2 as SVGEGT. The CDR3 loop spans 15 amino acids. Trimming cost V 4 bases and J 7 bases; bases outside gene matches: 13.

The J gene is TRBJ1-2, the V gene TRBV28; D unresolved. Germline V CDR1 and CDR2: MDHEN, SYDVKM. The CDR3 totals 13 residues. The V end lost 6 bases, the J end lost 2 bases, and 10 bases lay between the germline ends. The CDR3 region is CASSLDRNYGYTF. The CDR3, as DNA: TGTGCCAGCAGCCTGGACCGAAACTATGGCTACACCTTC.

This clonotype was recorded many times. The chain couples TRBV12-3 or TRBV12-4 to TRBJ1-1; D might be TRBD1 (6 bases). CDR3 length: 16 amino acids. The germline V and J ends were trimmed by 5 bases and 0 bases, with 16 bases remaining between them. The CDR3 protein is CASSPGQGLLNTEAFF. The CDR3 nucleotides are TGTGCCAGCAGTCCGGGACAAGGCTTACTGAACACTGAAGCTTTCTTT.

In its sample, this clonotype was seen many times. V and J are TRBV29-1 and TRBJ1-5; 7 bases line up with TRBD1. The junction had 5 bases not matched to a gene; V was cut back by 5 bases and J by 7 bases. Germline-derived CDR1 and CDR2 are SQVTM and ANQGSEA. CDR3 size: 12 residues. This CDR3 is CSVRTGVQPQHF. The CDR3 coding sequence is TGCAGCGTTAGAACAGGGGTCCAGCCCCAGCATTTT.

This clonotype was counted many times. The V gene is TRBV7-9, the J gene TRBJ2-3, with unresolved D. This CDR3 spans 12 amino acids. The V gene's germline CDR1 is SEHNR and CDR2 FQNEAQ (reference sequence). V lost 4 bases to trimming and J lost 6 bases, with 8 bases between them. CDR3 region: CASSSPGDTQYF. For the CDR3, the DNA is TGTGCCAGCAGCTCCCCCGGGGATACGCAGTATTTT.

The chain links TRBV5-6 to TRBJ2-5; 8 bases fit TRBD1. V was pared by 1 base and J by 2 bases, with 7 bases of the junction left unmatched. This CDR3 region has 16 residues. The germline CDR1 and CDR2 sequences are SGHDT and YYEEEE. CDR3 loop: CASSLRRNRGQETQYF. The CDR3 coding sequence is TGTGCCAGCAGCTTGAGGAGGAACAGGGGGCAAGAGACCCAGTACTTC.

As for this clonotype: Mismatch with germline at one junction end may stem from a read error. CDR3 in DNA: TGTGCCAGCAGTTTTACTAGCGGAGGCTCTCGGGACTTC. This encodes CASSFTSGGSRDF. The V and J genes are TRBV12-3 or TRBV12-4 and TRBJ2-7, with 8 nucleotides matching TRBD2. The CDR3 is 13 amino acids.

This clonotype has ten or more counts. The chain uses TRBV20-1 and TRBJ2-3, with a tentative D call TRBD2 (5 bases). This CDR3 contains 12 residues. The germline CDR1 and CDR2 sequences are DFQATT and SNEGSKA (reference sequence). V lost 5 bases and J lost 6, with 12 bases in between. This CDR3 is CSAYLGGDTQYF. The CDR3, as DNA: TGCAGTGCTTACCTCGGCGGGGATACGCAGTATTTT.

As regards this clonotype: A much more abundant neighbour one base away suggests this may be a read error. The chain joins TRBV14 to TRBJ2-3, with TRBD2 as a possible D gene (6 bases). The CDR3 is 15 residues long. Between the trimmed V and J ends, which lost 5 bases and 4 bases, there was a span of 16 bases. The V gene's germline CDR1 is SGHDN and CDR2 FVKESK. CDR3 sequence reads: CASSSRAGRSDTQYF. The CDR3 DNA sequence: TGTGCCAGCAGCTCACGAGCGGGTCGCTCAGATACGCAGTATTTT. Full variable domain (rest looked up from reference TRBV14 and TRBJ2-3): EAGVTQFPSHSVIEKGQTVTLRCDPISGHDNLYWYRRVMGKEIKFLLHFVKESKQDESGMPNNRFLAERTGGTYSTLKVQPAELEDSGVYFCASSSRAGRSDTQYFGPGTRLTVL.

The table lists this clonotype with many counts. This rearrangement joins TRBV29-1 to TRBJ2-7; D might be TRBD2 (5 bases). Germline V gives CDR1 SQVTM, CDR2 ANQGSEA. The CDR3 contains 13 residues. V shed 6 bases and J shed 7 bases, with 19 bases lying between them. The CDR3 region has the DNA TGCAGCGTGGACCAACCAGGAGGTGTAGAGCAGTACTTC. Translating it yields CSVDQPGGVEQYF.

There are a few counts of this clonotype. J is TRBJ2-7 and V is TRBV30, with TRBD1 matching over 9 bases. The germline V gene has CDR1 GTSNPN and CDR2 SVGIG (reference sequence). CDR3 length: 15 residues. Trimming removed 3 bases from V and 0 bases from J; junction bases left unmatched: 6. The CDR3 sequence: CAWREGQGYSYEQYF. DNA of the CDR3: TGTGCCTGGAGAGAGGGACAGGGCTACTCCTACGAGCAGTACTTC. Based on the CDR3 plus reference TRBV30 and TRBJ2-7, the full variable domain is SQTIHQWPATLVQPVGSPLSLECTVEGTSNPNLYWYRQAAGRGLQLLFYSVGIGQISSEVPQNLSASRPQDRQFILSSKKLLLSDSGFYLCAWREGQGYSYEQYFGPGTRLTVT.

The CDR3 DNA sequence: TGTGCCAGCAGCTTAATGGCAGGGAATCAAGAGACCCAGTACTTC. Protein: CASSLMAGNQETQYF. The chain has TRBV7-2 and TRBJ2-5; TRBD1 might be the D (5 bases). V shed 2 bases and J shed 2 bases, with 12 bases lying between them. The CDR3 spans 15 residues. Germline CDR1 reads SGHTA; CDR2 reads FQGNSA.

This clonotype was found many times. The chain carries TRBV11-2 and TRBJ1-1; D not resolved. CDR1 SGHAT and CDR2 FQNNGV come from the germline V gene. CDR3 length: 14 residues. The V gene lost 5 bases and the J gene lost 6 bases, with 16 bases spanning the gap. Written as DNA, the CDR3 is TGTGCCAGCAGCCGTTTCCGAGGTGGGGCTGAAGCTTTCTTT. It translates to CASSRFRGGAEAFF.

This clonotype was counted a few times. V gene TRBV19 combines with J gene TRBJ1-5; the D gene is possibly TRBD1 (5 bases). The CDR3 loop spans 15 amino acids. The germline V gene has CDR1 LNHDA and CDR2 SQIVND (reference sequence). Deletions cut 4 bases from V and 5 bases from J, with 15 bases between. CDR3 in amino acids: CASSTPLRGYQPQHF. The CDR3 DNA reads TGTGCCAGTAGTACGCCCTTAAGGGGATATCAGCCCCAGCATTTT.

In its sample, this clonotype was seen many times. The chain recombines TRBV12-5 with TRBJ2-1; 8 bases are shared with TRBD2. Germline V gene sequence: CDR1 LGHNT, CDR2 FRNRAP. The CDR3 spans 19 residues. J gave up 1 base and V 0 bases, and 11 bases lay outside the gene matches. The CDR3 sequence: CASGLVLREGLGSYNEQFF. The CDR3 DNA sequence: TGTGCTAGTGGTTTGGTACTTCGGGAGGGCCTAGGATCCTACAATGAGCAGTTCTTC.

This clonotype was picked up many times. The rearrangement links TRBV18 to TRBJ2-1, with D possibly matching TRBD2 (6 bases). The germline V gene has CDR1 KGHSH and CDR2 LQKENI. The CDR3 is made up of 16 amino acids. V lost 2 bases, J lost 2 bases, and 13 bases lay in between. CDR3 region: CASSPYGAGTYNEQFF. CDR3 DNA: TGTGCCAGCTCACCATATGGGGCGGGAACCTACAATGAGCAGTTCTTC. The variable domain in full, with the rest retrieved from reference TRBV18 and TRBJ2-1, is NAGVMQNPRHLVRRRGQEARLRCSPMKGHSHVYWYRQLPEEGLKFMVYLQKENIIDESGMPKERFSAEFPKEGPSILRIQQVVRGDSAAYFCASSPYGAGTYNEQFFGPGTRLTVL.